The following is a TCR beta chain sequence with its context. Multiplex PCR with BIOMED2 TRB-A/B primer pools amplified TRB rearrangements. TCRdb re-derived calls from the multiplex PCR reads in MiXCR, one entry per CDR3 protein. This sample carries about 8,900 distinct CDR3 sequences, about 36% of them seen once, and the ten largest clones take approximately 55%. The sample is drawn from a study of T and B cells in COVID-19 patients. Study details: Peripheral blood came from COVID-19 patients with active infection or after recovery. At median age around 36 years, recovered patients were younger than active-infection patients at under 70.

From blood, roughly 240-550 ng of genomic DNA served as TRB template. V shed 4 bases, J shed 3 bases, and the junction held 2 bases outside the gene matches. The CDR3 covers 13 residues. Germline V lookup: CDR1 MNHEY, CDR2 SMNVEV (reference sequence). The sequencing input was blood. The genes are TRBV27 and TRBJ1-2; TRBD1 matches 7 bases. This sequence was found in a human donor with active COVID-19. CDR3 in DNA: TGTGCCAGCAGTTCACAGGGGTACTATGGCTACACCTTC. Its protein is CASSSQGYYGYTF.